This is a list of T cell receptor beta chains from one sample in a study of shared clonotypes between healthy human individuals. Measured with immunoSEQ multiplex PCR; TCRdb has only the in-frame clones, and not every one. The repertoire has 95,000 to 120,000 clones, around 71% of them found once; the top ten carry around 23%. Sequencing was done on a sample of memory CD8+ T cells sorted from blood. The receptors come from a woman aged 30 to 39 in good health. Both conserved end residues are trimmed from each CDR3.

9	TRBV11-2	TRBJ2-7	ARGSTYEQY
15	TRBV28	TRBJ2-1	ASRLGTSGVWYNEQF
10	TRBV6-1	TRBJ2-7	ASGAAVYEQY
11	TRBV7-9	TRBJ2-7	ASTGTSGHEQY
14	TRBV9	TRBJ1-1	ASSVGKDRLGTEAF
13	TRBV19	TRBJ1-1	ASSTKRGWNTEAF
11	TRBV5-4	TRBJ2-2	ASSFYDTGELF
14	TRBV19	TRBJ1-6	ASSGRPQGINSPLH
13	TRBV14	TRBJ2-7	ASSQDRRQGYEQY
15	TRBV18	TRBJ2-4	ASSPNRDDLFSDIQY
11	TRBV18	TRBJ1-1	ASSPGRSTEAF
12	TRBV9	TRBJ2-5	ASSRRDTPGAQY
10	TRBV18	TRBJ2-7	ASSLQGAEQY
10	TRBV18	TRBJ2-1	ASSILYNEQF
11	TRBV5-4	TRBJ2-7	ASSLESTHEQY
12	TRBV10-3	TRBJ2-7	AISDWGSRYEQY
15	TRBV19	TRBJ2-2	ASKKGRGGANTGELF
11	TRBV6-1	TRBJ2-5	ASSLAAQETQY
14	TRBV11-1	TRBJ2-3	ASTKKNSGSTDTQY
13	TRBV2	TRBJ2-3	ASSGNRGRTDTQY
12	TRBV7-8	TRBJ1-5	ASSPDRESRPQH
14	TRBV27	TRBJ2-7	ASRHRTSGLLYEQY
14	TRBV10-1	TRBJ1-1	ASSESRFRGNTEAF
10	TRBV29-1	TRBJ2-1	SVWTAGDEQF
14	TRBV29-1	TRBJ2-6	SVVQGAQSGANVLT
11	TRBV6-4	TRBJ2-1	ASSEDEYNEQF
15	TRBV13	TRBJ2-2	ASSPVRGLGSTGELF
12	TRBV30	TRBJ1-1	AWSPPRGYTEAF
15	TRBV5-8	TRBJ2-1	ASSDVSGLAGGYEQF
12	TRBV9	TRBJ2-2	ASSERSYTGELF
11	TRBV19	TRBJ2-1	ASSGTSYNEQF
13	TRBV13	TRBJ2-3	ASMRPSGLTDTQY
13	TRBV6-4	TRBJ2-1	ASNPQPGTPNEQF
12	TRBV15	TRBJ1-1	ATSRSGNRAEAF
13	TRBV2	TRBJ1-5	ASSDQGPTNQPQH
12	TRBV25-1	TRBJ2-7	ASSVGTLTYEQY
13	TRBV5-5	TRBJ2-3	ASSLVGRAVDTQY
16	TRBV5-1	TRBJ2-7	ASSEKGLAGGGWYEQY
12	TRBV15	TRBJ1-5	ATSEGFENQPQH
14	TRBV28	TRBJ1-4	ASRESTGATNEKLF
13	TRBV18	TRBJ1-1	ASSPPRHMNTEAF
13	TRBV11-2	TRBJ2-2	ASRAGPRITGELF
12	TRBV13	TRBJ2-7	ASSLEGGAGEQY
14	TRBV5-4	TRBJ2-2	ASSSTGLGRTGELF
14	TRBV11-1	TRBJ2-3	ASSSTGQPGVDTQY
16	TRBV27	TRBJ1-2	ASSSPGGGRMNNYGYT
11	TRBV7-9	TRBJ2-7	ASLSAGGDEQY
14	TRBV6-5	TRBJ1-5	ASSYSRGYSNQPQH
12	TRBV7-2	TRBJ1-5	ASNTGYSNQPQH
12	TRBV11-2	TRBJ2-4	ASSLSQGKNIQY
10	TRBV7-2	TRBJ2-5	ASSRPSETQY
14	TRBV25-1	TRBJ2-7	ASSGPTGRDSYEQY
15	TRBV5-4	TRBJ2-2	ASSSDRRYTNTGELF
15	TRBV28	TRBJ1-2	ASSPTLRTGEWDGYT
11	TRBV19	TRBJ2-1	ASSRSIYNEQF
13	TRBV5-1	TRBJ2-1	ASSLRGTVRDEQF
11	TRBV5-4	TRBJ1-1	ASSHRWGAEAF
10	TRBV28	TRBJ1-5	ASSFESGPQH